One TCR beta chain is described in this entry. The antigen it binds to is not known. The record has no base qualities; no much larger clone is one base away. This entry comes from a study of vaccination and CD4 T cells after COVID-19 (dated by TCRdb to the early 2020s). Concerning the study at large: Convalescent patients had a positive SARS-CoV-2 result on nasal swab PCR, and of these patients, some ten had mild disease and one had severe disease. The convalescent cohort comprised six males and four females, including two Hispanic individuals, seven Caucasians, two Asians and one multiracial person. Each participant got two doses of either the Pfizer-BioNTech BNT162b2 vaccine (n=8) or the Moderna mRNA-1273 vaccine (n=2). Post-COVID blood samples were collected from convalescent patients a median of approximately 100 days after diagnosis, with a range of about 35 to 161 days. The time from the second vaccine dose to post-vaccine blood sampling had a median of approximately 72 days and ranged from about 14 to 250 days. In nine to eleven COVID-19 convalescent patients and a handful of infection-naive healthy vaccine recipients, researchers compared the spike-specific CD4+ TCR repertoire from before mRNA vaccination with the repertoire from after. The study at large found these results: The median count of SARS-CoV-2-reactive clonotypes went up from approximately 22 after infection to a few dozen after vaccination, although the change was not significant. The study included relatively few convalescent patients and did not analyze early timepoints after natural infection. Of the vaccine-specific clones found in convalescent patients, nearly all (304 of 307) were mono-reactive for SARS-CoV-2 spike instead of being cross-reactive with common cold coronaviruses. Among the post-vaccine SARS-CoV-2-reactive clones in convalescent patients, a median 86.3% showed up only after vaccination, which suggests vaccine-specific priming.

Receptor libraries were prepared by PCR. For sequencing, an Illumina iSeq 100 was employed. The published analysis was carried out like this. Non-productive sequences were removed, and CDR3s not starting with C, not ending with F or W, or shorter than 7 amino acids were discarded. Using R version 3.6.1, CDR3 homology was evaluated through Levenshtein distances (stringdist) along with unrooted phylogenetic trees (ape). TCRdb applied fastp at Q25 and MiXCR to the public reads, then kept only in-frame beta chains. When rows share a CDR3 protein, they turn into one entry using the most common DNA and genes. For this entry, the V and J calls and clone size follow TCRdb and not the study's own pipeline. The sample has over 15,000 distinct CDR3 sequences on record, about three fifths of them singletons. 1% to 1.3% of the sample is held by the ten biggest clonotypes. From a lookup of the germline V gene, CDR1 and CDR2 are SGHDT and YYEEEE. Including the terminal cysteine and phenylalanine, the CDR3 comprises 11 residues. The read is trimmed to its CDR3 DNA, 33 bases read in frame from base 1. V lost 2 bases and J lost 6 bases; the stretch between them is 5 bases long.

The convalescent patients' positive SARS-CoV-2 PCR tests were from March to December 2020, which was before the Alpha, Beta and Delta variants emerged in the United States. Ficoll-Paque Plus gradient centrifugation was used to isolate PBMCs from whole blood, and the isolated PBMCs were then either used fresh or cryopreserved at -140C. The receptor comes from a human donor who had recovered from COVID-19. This receptor chain uses TRBV5-6 and TRBJ1-2; there is no confident call for the D gene. Sequenced material: CD4+ T cells from blood, taken after SARS-CoV-2 vaccination. The nucleotide sequence reads TGTGCCAGCAGCTTTGAGGATGGCTACACCTTC. Its product reads: CASSFEDGYTF.